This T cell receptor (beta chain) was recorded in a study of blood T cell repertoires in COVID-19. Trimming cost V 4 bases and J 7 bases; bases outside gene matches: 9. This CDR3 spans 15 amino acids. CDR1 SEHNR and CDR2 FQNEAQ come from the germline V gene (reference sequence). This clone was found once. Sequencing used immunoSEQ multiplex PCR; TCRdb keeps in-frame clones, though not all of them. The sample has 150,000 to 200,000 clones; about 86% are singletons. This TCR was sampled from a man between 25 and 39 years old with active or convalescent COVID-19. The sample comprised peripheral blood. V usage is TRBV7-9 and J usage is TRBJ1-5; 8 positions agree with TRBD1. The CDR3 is CASSSAGGAAQPQHF. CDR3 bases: TGTGCCAGCAGCTCCGCAGGGGGCGCAGCCCAGCCCCAGCATTTT.